A selection of T cell receptor beta chains follows, all from one sample in a study of regulatory T cells in long-lasting Graves disease. TCRdb recomputed calls from the multiplex PCR reads with MiXCR, one row per CDR3 protein. This table holds approximately 440,000 distinct CDR3 sequences, about a quarter found once. The sample in question was peripheral blood mononuclear cells (PBMCs), obtained when the disease was refractory, from a patient treated with antithyroid drugs. These receptors came from a female donor with Graves disease. CDR3s include the opening cysteine and the closing phenylalanine or tryptophan. The D gene is left open where the match is weak. Clone size, where shown, is once, few, many, or a class for clones that have expanded.

>-|many|TRBJ1-1|TRBV2
TGTGCCAGCAGTGACGACTGGAACACTGAAGCTTTCTTT
CASSDDWNTEAFF
>TRBD2|few|TRBJ2-7|TRBV5-1
TGCGCCAGCAGCTTGTCGACTAGCGGGAGGGCCGACGAGCAGTACTTC
CASSLSTSGRADEQYF
>-|few|TRBJ2-5|TRBV3-2
TGTGCCAGCAACCATGAAACTAGCGGGGTCCAAGAGACCCAGTACTTC
CASNHETSGVQETQYF
>-|few|TRBJ1-2|TRBV14
TGTGCCAGCAGCCCTATAGACTCCGAAGGCAACTATGGCTACACCTTC
CASSPIDSEGNYGYTF
>TRBD1|-|TRBJ2-7|TRBV6-1
TGTGCCAGCAGCCGCACGGGACAGGGGATATACGAGCAGTACTTC
CASSRTGQGIYEQYF
>-|many|TRBJ2-7|TRBV7-7
TGTGCTAGCAGCTTAGGCCCGGACGGCTACGAGCAGTACTTC
CASSLGPDGYEQYF
>-|many|TRBJ1-1|TRBV28
TGTGCCAGCAAGGCTTCCAACACTGAAGCTTTCTTT
CASKASNTEAFF
>-|-|TRBJ1-1|TRBV28
TGTGCCAGCTACCAGAACACTGAAGCTTTCTTT
CASYQNTEAFF
>TRBD2|few|TRBJ2-3|TRBV6-5
TGTGCCAGCAGTTACCCCCCGACTAGCGGGAGGGTTACGCAGTATTTT
CASSYPPTSGRVTQYF
>TRBD1|few|TRBJ2-7|TRBV6-1
TGTGCCAGCAAAGTCTGGACAGGGGGGGTATACGAGCAGTACTTC
CASKVWTGGVYEQYF
>-|few|TRBJ2-7|TRBV20-1
TGCAGTGCTAGTTCGGACATAAGCTCCTACGAGCAGTACTTC
CSASSDISSYEQYF
>TRBD1|-|TRBJ1-2|TRBV7-9
TGTGCCAGCAGCCAATCCGGACAGGGACCATATGGCTACACCTTC
CASSQSGQGPYGYTF